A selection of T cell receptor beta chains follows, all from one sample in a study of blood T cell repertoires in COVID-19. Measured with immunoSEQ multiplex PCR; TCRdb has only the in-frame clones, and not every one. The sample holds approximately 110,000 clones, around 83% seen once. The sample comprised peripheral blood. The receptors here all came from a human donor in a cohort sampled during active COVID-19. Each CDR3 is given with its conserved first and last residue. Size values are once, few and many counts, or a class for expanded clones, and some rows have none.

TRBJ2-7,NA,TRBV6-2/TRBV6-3,CASSDPNYEQYF
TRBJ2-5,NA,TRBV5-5,CASSPGGVVRETQYF
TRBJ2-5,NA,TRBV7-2,CASSLRGRAAETQYF
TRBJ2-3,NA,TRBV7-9,CAMGGTQYF
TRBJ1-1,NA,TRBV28,CASEGNTEAFF
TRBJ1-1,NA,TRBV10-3,CAISEGQGRSEAFF
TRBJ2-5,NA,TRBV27,CASSSASGGPQETQYF
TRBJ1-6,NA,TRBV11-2,CASRTGGSPLHF
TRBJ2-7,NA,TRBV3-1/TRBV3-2,CASTVGVGGYEQYF
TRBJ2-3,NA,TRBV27,CASGWRTDTQYF
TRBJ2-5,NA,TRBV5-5,CASAWAAQETQYF
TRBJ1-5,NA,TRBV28,CAITDSTRQPQHF
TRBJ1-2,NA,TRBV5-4,CASSLGSTGGAYGYTF
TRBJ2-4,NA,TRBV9,CASSNRDRGYHIQYF
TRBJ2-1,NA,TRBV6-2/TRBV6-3,CASSYAEAVYNEQFF
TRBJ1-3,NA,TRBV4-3,CASSQDPGGAWDTIYF
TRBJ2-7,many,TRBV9,CASSVAPSGTYEQYF
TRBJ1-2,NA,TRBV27,CASTQGRGAAGYTF
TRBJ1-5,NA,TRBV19,CASSPDRVQPQHF
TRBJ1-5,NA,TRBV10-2,CASSHTGVGQPQHF
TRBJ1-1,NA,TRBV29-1,CSVVDFNTEAFF
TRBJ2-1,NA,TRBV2,CASSAEPRFGNEQFF
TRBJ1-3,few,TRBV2,CASSRISGNTIYF
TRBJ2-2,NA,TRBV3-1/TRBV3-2,CASSQDRLAATGELFF
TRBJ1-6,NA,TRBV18,CASSPGDRGGSPLHF
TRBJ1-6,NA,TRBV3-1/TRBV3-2,CASSQGAFFSYNSPLHF
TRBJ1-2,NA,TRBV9,CASSVGTGGLEDGYTF
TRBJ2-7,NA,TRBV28,CASTTTGEYEQYF
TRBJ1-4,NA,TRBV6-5,CASSYSTDRAKKLFF
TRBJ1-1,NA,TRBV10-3,CAISPTGGTNTEAFF
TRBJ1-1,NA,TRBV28,CASRSGGTEAFF
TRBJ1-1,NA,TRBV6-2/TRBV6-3,CASSTGRPEAFF
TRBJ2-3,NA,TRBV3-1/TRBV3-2,CATGGDREWTDTQYF
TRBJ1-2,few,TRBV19,CASSIWSTAISYGYTF
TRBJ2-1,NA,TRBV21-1,CASSTAEVRGSGNEQFF
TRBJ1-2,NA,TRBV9,CASSVGPGNYGYTF
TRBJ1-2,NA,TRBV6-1,CASSGGGPGNVGGYTF
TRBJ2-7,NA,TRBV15,CATSRDRGYEQYF
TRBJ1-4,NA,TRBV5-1,CASSLEENEKLFF
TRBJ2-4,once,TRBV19,CASRPRTAPLQYF
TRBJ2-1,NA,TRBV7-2,CASSLVRNEQFF
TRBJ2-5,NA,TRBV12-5,CASGLSETQYF
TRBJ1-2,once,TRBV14,CASSPLVGQVKTF
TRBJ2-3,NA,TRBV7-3,CASSLTPSGVDTQYF
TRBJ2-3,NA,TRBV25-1,CASTVGGADTQYF